This entry lists 2 T cell receptor beta chains sequenced from one sample in a study of CD8 T cells in Susac syndrome. It was with random hexamers that roughly 0.5 to 1 ug RNA was reverse transcribed. TCRdb used MiXCR to reprocess the immunoSEQ multiplex PCR reads, holding one entry per CDR3 protein. The table shows about 300,000 distinct CDR3 sequences, with 92% occurring only once. Sequenced input: CD4+ T cells from PBMCs. The receptors were sampled from a human donor with multiple sclerosis.

The chain employs TRBV12-2 and TRBJ2-1; the tabulated D call, TRBD2, remains unverified against the DNA. TRBV12-2 corresponds to a pseudogene. The CDR3 has 20 residues. CDR3: CASRLMRLAGTRISYNEQFF. CDR3 nucleotides: TGTGCAAGTCGCCTTATGAGACTAGCGGGAACTCGAATCTCCTACAATGAGCAGTTCTTC.

The genes are TRBV20-1 and TRBJ2-5; 10 nucleotides agree with TRBD2. Germline V gene lookup returns CDR1 DFQATT and CDR2 SNEGSKA (reference sequence). J lost 4 bases, V lost 6 bases, and 8 bases had no gene match. This CDR3 has 14 amino acids. The CDR3 sequence is CSADLSGGGETQYF. CDR3 bases: TGCAGTGCCGACCTGAGCGGGGGGGGAGAGACCCAGTACTTC.